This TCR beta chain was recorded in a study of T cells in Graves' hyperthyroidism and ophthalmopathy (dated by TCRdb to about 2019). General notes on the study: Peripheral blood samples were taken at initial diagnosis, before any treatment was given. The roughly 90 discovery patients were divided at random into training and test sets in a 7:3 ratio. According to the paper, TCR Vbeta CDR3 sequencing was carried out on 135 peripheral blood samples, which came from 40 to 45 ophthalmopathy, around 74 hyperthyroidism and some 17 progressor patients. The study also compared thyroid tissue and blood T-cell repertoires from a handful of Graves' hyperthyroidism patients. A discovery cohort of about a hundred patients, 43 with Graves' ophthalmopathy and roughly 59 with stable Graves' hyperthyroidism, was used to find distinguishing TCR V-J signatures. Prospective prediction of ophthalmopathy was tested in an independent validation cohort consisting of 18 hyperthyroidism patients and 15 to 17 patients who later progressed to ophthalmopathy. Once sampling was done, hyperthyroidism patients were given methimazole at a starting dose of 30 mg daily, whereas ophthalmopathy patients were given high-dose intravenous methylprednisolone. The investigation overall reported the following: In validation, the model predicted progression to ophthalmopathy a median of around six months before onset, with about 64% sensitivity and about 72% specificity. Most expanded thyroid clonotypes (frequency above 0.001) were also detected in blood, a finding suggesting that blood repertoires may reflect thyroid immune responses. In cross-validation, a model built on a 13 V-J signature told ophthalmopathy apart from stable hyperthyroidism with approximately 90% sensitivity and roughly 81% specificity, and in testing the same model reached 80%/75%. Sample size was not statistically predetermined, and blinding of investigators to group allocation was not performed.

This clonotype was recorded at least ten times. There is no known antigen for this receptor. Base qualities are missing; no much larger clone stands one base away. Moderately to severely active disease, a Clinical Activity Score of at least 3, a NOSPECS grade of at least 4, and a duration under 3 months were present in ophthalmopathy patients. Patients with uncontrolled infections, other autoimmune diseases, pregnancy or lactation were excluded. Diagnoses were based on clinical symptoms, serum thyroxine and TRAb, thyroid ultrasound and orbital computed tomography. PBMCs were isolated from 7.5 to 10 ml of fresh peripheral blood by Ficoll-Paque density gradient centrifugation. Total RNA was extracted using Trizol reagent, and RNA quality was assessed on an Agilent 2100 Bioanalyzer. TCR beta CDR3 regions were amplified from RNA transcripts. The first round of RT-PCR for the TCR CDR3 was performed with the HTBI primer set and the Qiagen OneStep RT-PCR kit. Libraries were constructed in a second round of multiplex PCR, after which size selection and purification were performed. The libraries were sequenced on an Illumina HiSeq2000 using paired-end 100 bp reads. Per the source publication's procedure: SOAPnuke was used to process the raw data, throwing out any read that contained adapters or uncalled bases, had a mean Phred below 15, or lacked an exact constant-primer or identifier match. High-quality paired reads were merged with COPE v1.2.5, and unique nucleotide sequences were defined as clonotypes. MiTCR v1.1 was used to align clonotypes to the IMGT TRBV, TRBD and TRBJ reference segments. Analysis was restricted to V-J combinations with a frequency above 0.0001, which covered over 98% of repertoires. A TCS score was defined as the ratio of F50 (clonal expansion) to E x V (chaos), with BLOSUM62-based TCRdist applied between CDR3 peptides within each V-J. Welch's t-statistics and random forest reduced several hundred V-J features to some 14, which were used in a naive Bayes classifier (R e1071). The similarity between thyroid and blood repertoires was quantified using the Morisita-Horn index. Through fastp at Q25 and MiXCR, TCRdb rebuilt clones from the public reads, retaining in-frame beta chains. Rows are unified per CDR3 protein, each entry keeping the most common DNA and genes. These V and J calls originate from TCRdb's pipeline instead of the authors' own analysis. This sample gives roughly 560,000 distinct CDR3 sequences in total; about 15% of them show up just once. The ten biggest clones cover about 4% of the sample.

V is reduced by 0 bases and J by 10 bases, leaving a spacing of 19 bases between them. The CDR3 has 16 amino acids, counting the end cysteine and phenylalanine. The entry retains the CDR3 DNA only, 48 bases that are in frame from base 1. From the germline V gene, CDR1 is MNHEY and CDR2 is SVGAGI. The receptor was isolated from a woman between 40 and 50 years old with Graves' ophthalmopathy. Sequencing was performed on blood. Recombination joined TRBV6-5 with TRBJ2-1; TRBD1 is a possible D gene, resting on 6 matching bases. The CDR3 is CASSYSRDTSLGEQFF. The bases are TGTGCCAGCAGTTACTCCCGGGACACCTCCCTTGGGGAGCAGTTCTTC.